Sequencing of this T cell receptor beta chain was carried out in a study of blood T cell repertoires in COVID-19. Study as a whole: Collection of acute and convalescent COVID-19 samples took place in the United States, Italy and Spain.

This CDR3 comprises 15 residues. Germline V gene sequence: CDR1 MGHRA, CDR2 YSYEKL. V was trimmed by 1 base and J by 5 bases, leaving 15 bases between them. The repertoire was sequenced with immunoSEQ multiplex PCR; TCRdb's copy has only in-frame clones and lacks some. The sample carries about 26,000 clones, around 87% recorded once. The clonotype originates from a human donor in a cohort sampled during active COVID-19. The donor label of this sample is uncertain. The chain recombines TRBV4-1 with TRBJ2-7, with a tentative D call TRBD1 (6 bases). Source material: peripheral blood. CDR3 region: CASSQGFRGNDEQYF. The CDR3 nucleotides are TGCGCCAGCAGCCAAGGCTTCAGGGGTAACGACGAGCAGTACTTC.